These 12 T cell receptor beta chains were sequenced from one sample in a study of CD8+ T cells in alopecia areata. Reverse transcription of extracted RNA yielded cDNA, which provided the sequencing template. Assay: immunoSEQ multiplex PCR; the TCRdb copy retains only in-frame clones and omits some. The sample records some 51,000 clones, 96% being singletons. The input for sequencing was CD8+ T cells sorted from blood, taken at week 0. The receptors were sampled from a human donor with alopecia areata.

This sequence joins TRBV4-3 and TRBJ2-5, with D perhaps TRBD1 (6 bases). Germline CDR1 and CDR2: LGHNA and YSLEER. This CDR3 spans 14 amino acids. V was clipped by 2 bases and J by 5 bases, with 12 bases between them. Here the CDR3 DNA reads TGCGCCAGCAGCCAAAGAGGGCAGGGGGAGACCCAGTACTTC. Translating gives CASSQRGQGETQYF.

This clone has only one observation. The chain has TRBV4-3 and TRBJ2-1; TRBD1 aligns across 7 bases. The trim removed 1 base at V and 10 bases at J, leaving 7 bases unmatched. Germline values: CDR1 LGHNA, CDR2 YSLEER. The CDR3 is 14 residues long. CDR3 in amino acids: CASSQVKGAKEQFF. The CDR3 nucleotides read TGCGCCAGCAGCCAAGTAAAGGGGGCGAAGGAGCAGTTCTTC.

This clone occurred once. The chain uses TRBV19 and TRBJ2-3, with 11 bases that match TRBD2. With 7 bases clipped from V and 3 bases from J, the junction kept 6 bases outside the gene matches. The germline CDR1 and CDR2 sequences are LNHDA and SQIVND (reference sequence). The length of the CDR3 is 15 residues. The CDR3 DNA follows: TGTGCCAGTACCCCTAGCGGGGGGAAGACAGATACGCAGTATTTT. As protein: CASTPSGGKTDTQYF.

The J gene is TRBJ2-1, the V gene TRBV5-1; possible D gene TRBD1, 5 bases. The CDR3 sequence is 15 residues long. Trimming removed 1 base at V and 4 bases at J, with 12 bases between. From germline, CDR1 is SGHRS and CDR2 YFSETQ. CDR3 in amino acids: CASSLKGPTYNEQFF. The DNA of the CDR3 is TGCGCCAGCAGCTTGAAGGGGCCAACTTACAATGAGCAGTTCTTC.

The chain uses TRBV4-2 and TRBJ1-6; perhaps TRBD1 as D (6 bases). The germline V gene has CDR1 LGHNA and CDR2 YNFKEQ. The CDR3 sequence is 16 residues long. V lost 1 base and J lost 9, with 16 bases in between. The CDR3 spells CASSQGHLQDSSPLHF. Here the CDR3 DNA reads TGTGCCAGCAGCCAAGGCCACCTACAGGACAGTTCACCCCTCCACTTT.

The chain carries TRBV7-9 and TRBJ2-7; D is undetermined. The CDR3 contains 14 residues. Germline V gene sequence: CDR1 SEHNR, CDR2 FQNEAQ (reference sequence). Trimming shortened V by 0 bases and J by 3 bases, and 9 bases separated the two germline ends. Here the CDR3 reads CASSLARNSYEQYF. DNA for the CDR3: TGTGCCAGCAGCTTAGCACGGAACAGCTACGAGCAGTACTTC.

This chain connects TRBV4-1 to TRBJ2-1; 7 positions match TRBD1. CDR3 length equals 14 residues. V lost 4 bases and J lost 6; bases outside the gene matches: 6. Germline CDR1 and CDR2: MGHRA and YSYEKL. The CDR3 nucleotides are TGCGCCAGCAGCCTAGGGGGCTTACTCAATGAGCAGTTCTTC. Its protein is CASSLGGLLNEQFF.

J is TRBJ2-7 and V is TRBV10-1; a weak D match, TRBD1 (6 bases). Trimming pared 0 bases from V and 5 bases from J, leaving 20 bases between. Germline CDR1 reads WNHNN; CDR2 reads SYGVQD (reference sequence). The CDR3 length is 17 residues. Here the CDR3 reads CASSESRVQGKHNEQYF. The CDR3 region has the DNA TGCGCCAGCAGTGAGTCGAGGGTCCAGGGGAAACATAACGAGCAGTACTTC.

The chain employs TRBV7-2 and TRBJ2-3, with D unresolved. This CDR3 spans 12 amino acids. Trimming stripped 4 bases from V and 8 bases from J, with 10 bases between. CDR1 and CDR2 from the germline V gene are SGHTA and FQGNSA. The CDR3 loop reads CASSSPLGTQYF. The CDR3 DNA sequence: TGTGCCAGCAGCTCTCCTCTCGGTACGCAGTATTTT.

Only one count was recorded for this clone. The V and J genes are TRBV9 and TRBJ2-2; D perhaps matches TRBD1 (5 bases). The V end was cut by 5 bases, the J end by 0 bases, with 11 bases between. The length of the CDR3 is 15 residues. CDR1 and CDR2 (germline): SGDLS, YYNGEE. CDR3 sequence reads: CASSQGNSNTGELFF. In DNA form, the CDR3 reads TGTGCCAGCAGTCAGGGTAACTCGAACACCGGGGAGCTGTTTTTT.

The chain joins TRBV7-2 to TRBJ2-5; TRBD1 aligns across 11 bases. The CDR3 runs to 16 residues. The V segment lost 5 bases and the J segment 4 bases; nucleotides outside the gene matches: 9. The germline CDR1 and CDR2 sequences are SGHTA and FQGNSA. CDR3 coding DNA: TGTGCCAGCAGCCACTCGGACAGGGGGCTTCGAGAGACCCAGTACTTC. Translation gives CASSHSDRGLRETQYF.

Written as DNA, the CDR3 is TGTGCCAGTAGTCTCCTTCCCATCGGGGGGGCCGTGAATGAGCAGTTCTTC. It translates to CASSLLPIGGAVNEQFF. This chain uses TRBV19 with TRBJ2-1; TRBD2 matches at 8 bases. The CDR3 consists of 17 residues. Germline assignment: CDR1 LNHDA and CDR2 SQIVND (reference sequence). J was trimmed by 7 bases and V by 5 bases; bases with no gene match: 16.